This TCR beta chain appears in the sequencing data of a study of cytomegalovirus exposure and HLA in healthy donors. Study-wide results and caveats: Later analysis identified 16,951 TCR beta sequences associated with HLA alleles, using a false discovery rate threshold of 0.05. Serostatus for CMV was the only available immune exposure information. Several of the most significant clusters appeared, in a later analysis, to be linked to common viral pathogens.

Researchers ran the PCR with 60 Vbeta and 13 Jbeta primers. The method was immunoSEQ multiplex PCR; TCRdb's version includes in-frame clones alone and lacks a portion of them. Its table records some 110,000 clones. The ends were cut back, 1 base at V and 6 bases at J, with 21 bases in the middle. The CDR3 sequence is 17 residues long. Germline lookup yields CDR1 MGHDK and CDR2 SYGVNS. With regard to this clone: Its antigen is not known.

This chain uses TRBV25-1 with TRBJ1-2; D possibly corresponds to TRBD1 (5 bases). Source material: PBMCs. The source is a middle-aged man in good health and CMV-seronegative. In DNA, the CDR3 is TGTGCCAGCAGTGAATTGGGGGGTAGTCCCGAGCAGCATGGCTACACCTTC. Translated, it gives CASSELGGSPEQHGYTF.